The 4 T cell receptor beta chains below were found in one sample sequenced in a study of cytomegalovirus exposure and HLA in healthy donors. PCR was performed using 60 Vbeta and 13 Jbeta primers. The table came from immunoSEQ multiplex PCR; TCRdb's copy has only in-frame clones and leaves some out. The repertoire holds 150,000 or so clones, with about four fifths as singletons. Sequencing used PBMCs. These TCRs come from a boy aged 2 to 10 in good health and CMV-seronegative.

The rearrangement links TRBV7-9 to TRBJ2-2; a possible D gene is TRBD1 (6 bases). The ends were cut back, 3 bases at V and 7 bases at J, with 15 bases in the middle. The germline gives CDR1 SEHNR, CDR2 FQNEAQ (reference sequence). The CDR3 has 15 residues. The CDR3: CASSFRTEYIGELFF. The CDR3 DNA is TGTGCCAGCAGCTTCCGGACAGAATACATCGGGGAGCTGTTTTTT.

This chain connects TRBV19 to TRBJ2-7; 7 nucleotides line up with TRBD2. CDR3 length: 16 residues. Germline-derived CDR1 and CDR2 are LNHDA and SQIVND (reference sequence). Trimming took 1 base from V and 1 from J; bases not matched to a gene: 7. The CDR3 region has the DNA TGTGCCAGTAGTATAGGGTGGGCTAGCGGTTCCTACGAGCAGTACTTC. It encodes CASSIGWASGSYEQYF.

V and J are TRBV7-6 and TRBJ2-3; tentative D call: TRBD2 (6 bases). Per germline, CDR1 SGHVS and CDR2 FNYEAQ. The CDR3 has 16 residues. V lost 0 bases, J lost 2 bases, and 12 bases lay in between. The CDR3 DNA sequence: TGTGCCAGCAGCTTAGCGGGTGCGGGAATCACAGATACGCAGTATTTT. Translated: CASSLAGAGITDTQYF.

The table lists this clone with a few counts. The gene calls are TRBV10-3 and TRBJ2-7, with D possibly TRBD2 on 6 matching bases. The CDR3 contains 15 residues. Trimming stripped 0 bases from V and 4 bases from J, with 13 bases between. The V gene's germline CDR1 is ENHRY and CDR2 SYGVKD. CDR3 amino acids: CAISESGGRGYEQYF. CDR3 nucleotides: TGTGCCATCAGTGAGTCAGGAGGGCGAGGATACGAGCAGTACTTC.